These T cell receptor beta chains were read from a single sample in a study of blood T cell repertoires in COVID-19. Produced via immunoSEQ multiplex PCR; TCRdb's table is partial and in-frame only. The table has more than 95,000 clones, roughly 87% seen once; the top ten hold 5% to 7.5%. The sample consisted of peripheral blood. The receptor set was obtained from a human donor in a cohort sampled during active COVID-19. Each CDR3 is given with its conserved first and last residue. D genes are given only for firm matches. Some rows mark clone size as missing; the rest say once, few, many or name a class of expanded clone.

>TRBJ2-7|TRBD2|TRBV2|20|.
TGTGCCAGCAGTGCCAACACCGGGGGACTAGCGGGCCTAGCCTCCTACGAGCAGTACTTC
CASSANTGGLAGLASYEQYF
>TRBJ2-1|TRBD2|TRBV5-1|15|few
TGCGCCAGCAGCTTTCTCAGCGGGAGGGAGTTTGAGCAGTTCTTC
CASSFLSGREFEQFF
>TRBJ2-6|TRBD1|TRBV19|15|.
TGTGCCAGCGGACAGGGGCCGCGCGGGGCCAACGTCCTGACTTTC
CASGQGPRGANVLTF
>TRBJ2-1|.|TRBV19|14|.
TGTGCCAGTAGAGCCGGGAGCTCCTACAATGAGCAGTTCTTC
CASRAGSSYNEQFF
>TRBJ2-3|TRBD2|TRBV2|14|.
TGTGCCAGCATACTAGCGGATAGCACAGATACGCAGTATTTT
CASILADSTDTQYF
>TRBJ2-2|.|TRBV11-2|18|.
TGTGCCAGCAGCTTAGTTAGGTCGGGGGTCAGGACCACCGGGGAGCTGTTTTTT
CASSLVRSGVRTTGELFF
>TRBJ2-7|TRBD1|TRBV20-1|14|.
TGCAGTGCTAGTAGGACAGGGCCAGGTAGGGAGCAGTACTTC
CSASRTGPGREQYF
>TRBJ2-4|TRBD1|TRBV2|13|.
TGTGCCAACCAACAGGGGGGCCAAAACATTCAGTACTTC
CANQQGGQNIQYF
>TRBJ1-2|.|TRBV11-2|13|.
TGTGCCAGCAGCGCCGGGACACCCTATGGCTACACCTTC
CASSAGTPYGYTF
>TRBJ1-1|.|TRBV24-1|13|once
TGTGCCACCAGTGATTTGCAAGGGGGAGGGGCTTTCTTT
CATSDLQGGGAFF
>TRBJ2-3|TRBD2|TRBV28|15|.
TGTGCCAGCAGTTGGTCTAGCGGGATCGCAGATACGCAGTATTTT
CASSWSSGIADTQYF
>TRBJ2-1|TRBD2|TRBV11-1|16|.
TGTGCCAGCAGCTTGGGAAGACTAGCGGCTAACAATGAGCAGTTCTTC
CASSLGRLAANNEQFF
>TRBJ2-3|TRBD1|TRBV5-1|15|once
TGCGCCAGCAGCCCGAGGACAGGGGGCACAGATACGCAGTATTTT
CASSPRTGGTDTQYF
>TRBJ2-1|.|TRBV5-6|16|.
TGTGCCAGCAGCGAAAAGAAGGGGGTGTCGGGCAATGAGCAGTTCTTC
CASSEKKGVSGNEQFF
>TRBJ1-1|.|TRBV6-5|15|.
TGTGCCAGCAGTTACGTGGGGGCAGGTAGCACTGAAGCTTTCTTT
CASSYVGAGSTEAFF
>TRBJ1-2|TRBD1|TRBV6-5|14|.
TGTGCCAGCAGACAGGGGGTAGGGGACTATGGCTACACCTTC
CASRQGVGDYGYTF
>TRBJ2-1|TRBD1|TRBV7-9|14|.
TGTGCCAGCAGCTTAACAGGGGCAGGGGATGAGCAGTTCTTC
CASSLTGAGDEQFF
>TRBJ2-5|TRBD2|TRBV19|16|.
TGTGCCAGTAGTATCGGTAGCGGGGGCCTTCAAGAGACCCAGTACTTC
CASSIGSGGLQETQYF
>TRBJ2-5|.|TRBV7-9|14|.
TGTGCCAGCAGCTCCCCAGCCGGGACTGAGACCCAGTACTTC
CASSSPAGTETQYF
>TRBJ2-5|.|TRBV28|15|.
TGTGCCAGCAGTTTTTCAGGGTACCTCCGCGAGACCCAGTACTTC
CASSFSGYLRETQYF
>TRBJ2-1|.|TRBV7-8|14|.
TGTGCCAGCGCCCCGGGAGTGGTTTCCAATGAGCAGTTCTTC
CASAPGVVSNEQFF
>TRBJ1-5|.|TRBV28|13|.
TGTGCCAGCAGAGATCAGGTAAATCAGCCCCAGCATTTT
CASRDQVNQPQHF
>TRBJ1-1|.|TRBV29-1|11|once
TGCAGCGTTGATGGGCCGTCTGAAGCTTTCTTT
CSVDGPSEAFF
>TRBJ2-7|.|TRBV28|15|.
TGTGCCAGCAGTTTATACAGGGTAAGCTCCTACGAGCAGTACTTC
CASSLYRVSSYEQYF
>TRBJ1-5|.|TRBV7-9|13|.
TGTGCCAGCAGCTTATGGTCCGGGGGGCCCCAGCATTTT
CASSLWSGGPQHF
>TRBJ2-7|.|TRBV13|14|once
TGTGCCAGCAGCTTAGGCCTAGGTTCTGGCGAGCAGTACTTC
CASSLGLGSGEQYF
>TRBJ2-1|.|TRBV3-1/TRBV3-2|16|once
TGTGCCAGCAGCCTCAGACTAGGGGTAGGGAACAATGAGCAGTTCTTC
CASSLRLGVGNNEQFF
>TRBJ1-6|TRBD1|TRBV7-3|14|once
TGTGCCAGCAGCACAAGGGGGCGCGAATCACCCCTCCACTTT
CASSTRGRESPLHF
>TRBJ1-6|TRBD1|TRBV6-1|14|.
TGTGCCAGCAGAACGGGACAGGCTGGTTCACCCCTCCACTTT
CASRTGQAGSPLHF
>TRBJ2-1|TRBD2|TRBV7-2|16|.
TGTGCCAGCAGCCCCGGACTCGCGGGAGTAATGTATGAGCAGTTCTTC
CASSPGLAGVMYEQFF
>TRBJ2-7|.|TRBV13|13|.
TGTGCCAGCAGAACGGCAGGCTCCTACGAGCAGTACTTC
CASRTAGSYEQYF
>TRBJ2-7|.|TRBV11-2|14|.
TGTGCCAGCAGCTTAGGGACAGAGGACTACGAGCAGTACTTC
CASSLGTEDYEQYF